This T cell receptor (beta chain) is from a study of cytomegalovirus exposure and HLA in healthy donors. Study information: Earlier, 95 million to 140 million unique TCR beta sequences were recovered from about 200 million T cells by an analysis.

Germline loops: CDR1 SGHNT, CDR2 YENEEA. The length of the CDR3 is 15 residues. V shed 5 bases, J shed 4 bases, and the junction held 8 bases outside the gene matches. PCR involved 60 Vbeta and 13 Jbeta primers. Some clones are missing from TCRdb's copy, which holds only in-frame ones; the method was immunoSEQ multiplex PCR. The sample has tens of thousands of clones, 82% seen once. What was sequenced was PBMCs. This chain joins TRBV11-3 and TRBJ1-1, with 9 bases fitting TRBD1. This receptor was identified in a man between 18 and 29 years old in good health and CMV-seronegative. The CDR3 DNA reads as TGTGCCAGCAGCCCCGGCGGACAGGGGCCCACTGAAGCTTTCTTT. This translates into CASSPGGQGPTEAFF. The whole variable domain, remainder taken from reference TRBV11-3 and TRBJ1-1, is EAGVVQSPRYKIIEKKQPVAFWCNPISGHNTLYWYLQNLGQGPELLIRYENEEAVDDSQLPKDRFSAERLKGVDSTLKIQPAELGDSAVYLCASSPGGQGPTEAFFGQGTRLTVV.